The clone carrying this T cell receptor beta chain occurred many times. Its target is unknown. The data are from a study of early T cells in non-severe SARS-CoV-2 infection. The CDR3 spans 15 residues. The junction had 5 bases not matched to a gene; V was cut back by 3 bases and J by 10 bases. The V gene's germline CDR1 is KGHSH and CDR2 LQKENI. Attachment of unique molecular identifiers to individual cDNA molecules was performed. TCRdb itself ran the 5' RACE reads through MiXCR, one entry per CDR3 protein. The repertoire holds approximately 15,000 distinct CDR3 sequences, with under 7% as singletons. Study-wide results and caveats: Matches to VDJdb favored anti-spike CD8 responses and missed private and CD4 specificities.

This clonotype was sampled from an adult who was a healthcare worker with PCR-confirmed SARS-CoV-2 infection or an uninfected control (not recorded which). The V and J genes are TRBV18 and TRBJ1-6; 11 nucleotides agree with TRBD1. The sequenced sample was whole blood, obtained at baseline. This CDR3 is CASSPGTGGYSPLHF. The CDR3 nucleotides read TGTGCCAGCTCACCGGGGACAGGGGGTTACTCACCCCTCCACTTT.